Listed below are T cell receptor beta chains from one sample, sequenced in a study of blood T cells in healthy people across ages. TCRdb processed the 5' RACE reads anew with MiXCR; each CDR3 protein has one entry. This table has over a million distinct CDR3 sequences, more than 35% appearing once. The specimen sequenced was blood. The receptors originated from a woman aged 55-75 years in good health. Each CDR3 is given with its conserved first and last residue. The order of the fields is clone size, D gene, V gene, J gene, CDR3 protein, CDR3 DNA. The D gene is left open where the match is weak. The size field is filled for only some rows; it gives once, few, many or a size class.

.,.,TRBV29-1,TRBJ2-1,CSVEDPQGSYNEQFF,TGCAGCGTTGAAGATCCCCAGGGCTCCTACAATGAGCAGTTCTTC
few,.,TRBV7-2,TRBJ2-7,CASSWAGTGFDEQYF,TGTGCCAGCAGCTGGGCCGGGACTGGGTTCGACGAGCAGTACTTC
few,TRBD1,TRBV15,TRBJ2-1,CATSGTGGAYYNEQFF,TGTGCCACCAGCGGAACAGGGGGCGCATACTACAATGAGCAGTTCTTC
.,TRBD2,TRBV7-9,TRBJ2-7,CASSSVAGGSSYEQYF,TGTGCCAGCAGCTCGGTAGCGGGAGGTAGCTCCTACGAGCAGTACTTC
few,.,TRBV5-1,TRBJ2-3,CASSLGRVIDTQYF,TGCGCCAGCAGCTTGGGCAGGGTGATAGATACGCAGTATTTT
.,.,TRBV6-6,TRBJ1-2,CASSEAVFRVNGYTF,TGTGCCAGCAGTGAGGCAGTATTCAGGGTCAATGGCTACACCTTC
few,TRBD2,TRBV10-3,TRBJ2-5,CAISEGGEGETQYF,TGTGCCATCAGTGAGGGGGGGGAAGGGGAGACCCAGTACTTC
.,.,TRBV20-1,TRBJ1-6,CSAGTGRPNSPLHF,TGCAGTGCTGGCACGGGACGGCCAAATTCACCCCTCCACTTT
.,TRBD2,TRBV3-1,TRBJ2-7,CASSQELAGKDEQYF,TGTGCCAGCAGCCAAGAGCTAGCGGGAAAGGACGAGCAGTACTTC
.,TRBD2,TRBV29-1,TRBJ2-3,CSVGLLAGVTDTQYF,TGCAGCGTTGGCCTACTAGCGGGAGTAACAGATACGCAGTATTTT
few,.,TRBV7-9,TRBJ2-5,CASSPGKKTQYF,TGTGCCAGCAGCCCCGGGAAGAAGACCCAGTACTTC
.,.,TRBV5-1,TRBJ1-2,CASSFLDSGYTF,TGCGCCAGCAGCTTCTTAGATTCTGGCTACACCTTC
.,.,TRBV4-2,TRBJ2-1,CASSQESDLRYNEQFF,TGTGCCAGCAGCCAAGAGTCCGATTTGCGCTACAATGAGCAGTTCTTC
few,TRBD2,TRBV9,TRBJ2-3,CASSDRRLAGGADTQYF,TGTGCCAGCAGCGACCGCCGACTAGCGGGAGGCGCAGATACGCAGTATTTT
.,TRBD2,TRBV20-1,TRBJ2-7,CSARDFRTSGVEQYF,TGCAGTGCTAGAGATTTCCGAACTAGCGGAGTCGAGCAGTACTTC
few,.,TRBV7-8,TRBJ2-1,CASSLRGEGWEEQFF,TGTGCCAGCAGCTTAAGGGGGGAAGGGTGGGAGGAGCAGTTCTTC
.,TRBD1,TRBV10-3,TRBJ2-7,CAIRGDRSDEQYF,TGTGCCATCAGAGGGGACAGGTCGGACGAGCAGTACTTC
.,.,TRBV14,TRBJ2-7,CASSQEPGAVYNEQYF,TGTGCCAGCAGCCAAGAGCCGGGGGCGGTCTACAATGAGCAGTACTTC
once,.,TRBV29-1,TRBJ2-7,CSVAPSDGTYEQYF,TGCAGCGTGGCCCCTTCGGACGGAACCTACGAGCAGTACTTC
few,.,TRBV20-1,TRBJ2-4,CSARDLGREENIQYF,TGCAGTGCTAGAGATCTGGGCAGGGAGGAAAACATTCAGTACTTC
few,.,TRBV27,TRBJ2-7,CASSPTGTPSSYEQYF,TGTGCCAGCAGCCCAACCGGGACACCGAGCTCCTACGAGCAGTACTTC
.,TRBD1,TRBV7-9,TRBJ2-3,CASSPAGTGAVDTQYF,TGTGCCAGCAGCCCCGCCGGGACAGGGGCGGTCGATACGCAGTATTTT
.,TRBD2,TRBV5-1,TRBJ2-1,CASSLGGTRSGYNEQFF,TGCGCCAGCAGCTTGGGTGGGACTAGAAGCGGGTACAATGAGCAGTTCTTC
.,TRBD2,TRBV6-2/TRBV6-3,TRBJ2-1,CASIKLAGVGFNEQFF,TGTGCCAGCATCAAACTAGCGGGAGTAGGGTTCAATGAGCAGTTCTTC
.,.,TRBV12-3/TRBV12-4,TRBJ1-2,CASSLEGGGGYGYTF,TGTGCCAGCAGTTTAGAGGGTGGTGGGGGTTATGGCTACACCTTC
few,.,TRBV29-1,TRBJ2-3,CSAQVTVLDTQYF,TGCAGCGCCCAGGTGACAGTTTTGGATACGCAGTATTTT
.,.,TRBV28,TRBJ2-1,CASSEESEQFF,TGTGCCAGCAGTGAAGAAAGTGAGCAGTTCTTC
.,.,TRBV6-5,TRBJ2-3,CASDRDTTDTQYF,TGTGCCAGCGACCGGGACACCACAGATACGCAGTATTTT
.,.,TRBV25-1,TRBJ2-1,CASSEWGDRNNEQFF,TGTGCCAGCAGTGAATGGGGGGACAGAAACAATGAGCAGTTCTTC
.,TRBD2,TRBV9,TRBJ2-7,CASRPGLAAVEQYF,TGTGCCAGCAGACCGGGACTAGCGGCCGTCGAGCAGTACTTC
.,.,TRBV9,TRBJ2-7,CASSPRLETYEQYF,TGTGCCAGCAGCCCGAGACTAGAAACCTACGAGCAGTACTTC
.,TRBD2,TRBV20-1,TRBJ2-5,CSAPPGLAGGWQETQYF,TGCAGTGCGCCCCCGGGACTAGCGGGAGGTTGGCAAGAGACCCAGTACTTC
.,.,TRBV6-5,TRBJ2-2,CARERPSSTGELFF,TGTGCCAGGGAGCGGCCCTCCAGCACCGGGGAGCTGTTTTTT
.,TRBD1,TRBV6-2/TRBV6-3,TRBJ2-3,CTSIPHPIDRDGTDTQYF,TGTACCAGCATCCCCCACCCTATTGACAGGGACGGCACAGATACGCAGTATTTT
.,.,TRBV6-1,TRBJ1-4,CASTGKSKLFF,TGTGCCAGCACGGGGAAGAGTAAACTGTTTTTT
.,.,TRBV6-2/TRBV6-3,TRBJ2-1,CASKNGGSSYNEQFF,TGTGCCAGCAAAAACGGAGGGAGCTCCTACAATGAGCAGTTCTTC
.,TRBD1,TRBV9,TRBJ2-3,CASSVGGTGGTDTQYF,TGTGCCAGCAGCGTAGGAGGGACAGGGGGCACAGATACGCAGTATTTT
.,TRBD2,TRBV14,TRBJ2-1,CASRGLAGDEQFF,TGTGCCAGCAGGGGACTAGCGGGAGATGAGCAGTTCTTC
.,.,TRBV7-3,TRBJ2-2,CASSLREAANTGELFF,TGTGCCAGCAGCTTAAGGGAGGCCGCGAACACCGGGGAGCTGTTTTTT
.,.,TRBV10-3,TRBJ1-4,CAIGSGGEKLFF,TGTGCCATCGGGTCAGGCGGTGAAAAACTGTTTTTT
few,.,TRBV7-9,TRBJ2-7,CASSLAGSGNYEQYF,TGTGCCAGCAGCTTAGCTGGTAGCGGTAACTACGAGCAGTACTTC
few,.,TRBV5-1,TRBJ1-1,CASSLNAGLNTEAFF,TGCGCCAGCAGCCTTAACGCGGGGCTCAACACTGAAGCTTTCTTT
few,.,TRBV2,TRBJ2-1,CASSAFDEQFF,TGTGCCAGCAGTGCTTTTGATGAGCAGTTCTTC
few,TRBD2,TRBV20-1,TRBJ2-5,CSASQGLAGSYETQYF,TGCAGTGCAAGCCAGGGACTAGCGGGATCATATGAGACCCAGTACTTC
few,.,TRBV20-1,TRBJ2-7,CSAPTSSYEQYF,TGCAGTGCACCGACTAGTTCCTACGAGCAGTACTTC
.,.,TRBV27,TRBJ2-2,CASQTGELFF,TGTGCCAGCCAGACTGGGGAGCTGTTTTTT
few,.,TRBV2,TRBJ1-5,CASSYSINQPQHF,TGTGCCAGCAGTTACAGCATCAATCAGCCCCAGCATTTT
.,TRBD2,TRBV20-1,TRBJ2-7,CSASMAGGPYTYEQYF,TGCAGTGCTAGCATGGCGGGAGGGCCCTATACCTACGAGCAGTACTTC
many,.,TRBV6-2/TRBV6-3,TRBJ2-1,CASSYSPPSGLYNEQFF,TGTGCCAGCAGTTACTCGCCCCCCAGCGGGTTATACAATGAGCAGTTCTTC
.,.,TRBV5-1,TRBJ2-5,CASSLGELRGETQYF,TGCGCCAGCAGCTTGGGAGAATTGAGGGGGGAGACCCAGTACTTC
few,TRBD1,TRBV20-1,TRBJ1-1,CSALQGTREAFF,TGCAGTGCGCTACAGGGGACCCGTGAAGCTTTCTTT
.,.,TRBV28,TRBJ2-2,CASARGGANIGELFF,TGTGCCAGCGCTAGGGGGGGAGCTAACATCGGGGAGCTGTTTTTT
few,.,TRBV7-9,TRBJ2-1,CASSTNPGLLDGNEQFF,TGTGCCAGCAGCACCAACCCGGGCCTCCTCGATGGGAATGAGCAGTTCTTC
few,TRBD2,TRBV3-1,TRBJ2-7,CASSRRRREVSYEQYF,TGTGCCAGCAGCCGCCGTCGGCGGGAGGTTTCCTACGAGCAGTACTTC
.,.,TRBV6-1,TRBJ2-5,CAGSQGLQETQYF,TGTGCCGGCAGTCAGGGGTTACAAGAGACCCAGTACTTC